This T cell receptor (beta chain) was observed in a study of blood T cells in healthy people across ages. Findings and limits, study-wide: With age, beta diversity per million T cells declined roughly linearly, significantly by 35 to 40.

Germline values: CDR1 SGHTA, CDR2 FQGNSA. Trimming stripped 5 bases from V and 5 bases from J, with 11 bases between. The CDR3 is 13 residues long. A single count supports this clonotype. Its antigen is not known. It was with a sample-barcoded 5' primer and a J-beta primer mix that a second PCR of about 6 to 12 cycles was run. CDR3-containing paired-end reads numbered at least 2.5 million in each sample. TCRdb re-called the 5' RACE reads with MiXCR, one entry per CDR3 protein. The sample yields roughly 800,000 distinct CDR3 sequences, 20% to 25% seen once. This sample was shared with a second study, whose subject was T cells of mothers and their children. That investigation notes: The yield was over 8.5 million TCR beta CDR3 reads from each mother and roughly 3 million from each child. In related and unrelated pairs alike, thymic selection shapes TCR recombination output, with inherited differences minor.

This chain uses TRBV7-2 with TRBJ2-3; D may be TRBD1 (5 bases). The sequence was obtained from a boy aged 5 to 17 in good health. Sample: blood. The CDR3 DNA sequence: TGTGCCAGCAGCCGCAGGGTTGTAGATACGCAGTATTTT. The encoded protein is CASSRRVVDTQYF.